The clone carrying this TCR beta chain was seen once. The assay was immunoSEQ multiplex PCR, and TCRdb's table has in-frame clones only and misses some. The sample has approximately 730,000 clones, approximately 85% seen once. Germline CDR1 reads SGHDT; CDR2 reads YYEEEE. The V gene end was trimmed by 2 bases and the J gene end by 1 base; junction bases not matched to a gene: 3. The CDR3 runs to 16 residues. This sample was taken from a study of shared T cell receptors in the human thymus. Another study also made use of these data, one on human thymus T cells. This second study notes: The donor group consisted of healthy Finnish infants who were having corrective surgery for congenital heart defects. Corrective heart surgery yielded the resections from which the thymus tissue came. What appeared biased in thymic and blood repertoires was the usage of V and J genes. Highly overlapping thymic repertoires among unrelated individuals were reported in related research.

V is TRBV5-6 and J is TRBJ1-3; TRBD1 matches at 10 bases. The TCR was taken from a girl in the first two years of life with a congenital heart defect. The sample comprised thymocytes. The CDR3 region has the DNA TGTGCCAGCAGCTTCGACAGGGGGCAGTCTGGAAACACCATATATTTT. It yields the protein CASSFDRGQSGNTIYF.